This TCR beta chain was recovered during a study of cytomegalovirus exposure and HLA in healthy donors. It was with 60 Vbeta and 13 Jbeta primers that the PCR ran. Assay used: immunoSEQ multiplex PCR; TCRdb lists only in-frame clones, some missing. The table records 170,000 or so clones, less than 90% of them present only once. Findings of the study overall: Cytomegalovirus association was listed for 150 to 200 TCR beta chains. In a later analysis, donors in an Asian-associated ancestry cluster reportedly had fewer N-insertions in productive TCRs than the cohort mean. Analysis performed later showed TCR beta chains linked to HLA being more clonally expanded than equally common others. What TCR beta sequences reportedly achieved was accurate prediction of HLA-A and HLA-B alleles in most subjects.

With regard to this clone: Its antigen is not identified.

The CDR3 contains 13 residues. The V end was cut by 7 bases, the J end by 2 bases, with 11 bases between. Germline V gene data show CDR1 as SGHAT and CDR2 as FQNNGV. This TCR came from a man aged 50-59 years in good health and CMV-seronegative. The chain carries TRBV11-2 and TRBJ1-1; a possible D gene is TRBD1 (5 bases). The sample comprised PBMCs. The chain's CDR3 is CASNRGSNTEAFF. The CDR3 DNA is TGTGCCAGCAACCGGGGGAGTAACACTGAAGCTTTCTTT.